These 32 T cell receptor beta chains came from one sample sequenced in a study of glioma-infiltrating T cells. TCR alpha and beta CDR3 regions were amplified from RNA using iRepertoire nested multiplex PCR. TCRdb recomputed calls from the multiplex PCR reads with MiXCR, one row per CDR3 protein. Among 100,000 to 150,000 distinct CDR3 sequences listed, around 25% were seen once. The sequencing sample was made of glioma tissue, nonneoplastic brain tissue, or PBMCs (not recorded which). These receptor sequences come from a human donor with low-grade glioma or glioblastoma, undergoing nonglioma brain surgery, or in good health (not recorded which).

The V gene is TRBV14, the J gene TRBJ2-7, with D tentatively TRBD2 (6 bases). Deletions cut 4 bases from V and 0 bases from J, with 10 bases between. Germline V gene sequence: CDR1 SGHDN, CDR2 FVKESK. CDR3 length: 14 residues. The CDR3 reads CASSPYGGSYEQYV. The CDR3 nucleotides are TGTGCCAGCAGCCCTTACGGGGGCTCCTACGAGCAGTACGTC.

This clonotype showed up many times. The CDR3 spells CASSKGQGSYNEQFF. CDR3 nucleotides: TGTGCCAGCAGTAAGGGACAGGGCTCCTACAATGAGCAGTTCTTC. The chain combines TRBV6-1 with TRBJ2-1; 9 bases are a match to TRBD1. The CDR3 totals 15 residues. Germline CDR1 reads MNHNS; CDR2 reads SASEGT. The V segment lost 5 bases and the J segment 0 bases; nucleotides outside the gene matches: 2.

This clonotype was seen ten or more times. The V and J genes are TRBV27 and TRBJ2-7; D unresolved. V was shortened by 6 bases and J by 0 bases, with 12 bases between the two germline ends. Germline CDR1 and CDR2: MNHEY and SMNVEV (reference sequence). The CDR3 is made up of 14 amino acids. DNA for the CDR3: TGTGCCAGCAGCCCCTTTGTGAGCTCCTACGAGCAGTACGTC. It encodes CASSPFVSSYEQYV.

The chain carries TRBV29-1 and TRBJ1-2; 7 bases fit TRBD1. J was trimmed by 5 bases and V by 7 bases; bases with no gene match: 7. This CDR3 is 12 amino acids long. Germline CDR1 is SQVTM and CDR2 is ANQGSEA. The CDR3, as DNA: TGCAGCGCAGGGGGGGACCCGTATGGCTACACCTTC. It yields the protein CSAGGDPYGYTF.

This clonotype was seen a few times. V is TRBV29-1 and J is TRBJ2-5; 8 positions match TRBD1. The CDR3 sequence is 13 residues long. In germline, CDR1 is SQVTM, CDR2 ANQGSEA. V shed 7 bases, J shed 7 bases, and the junction held 11 bases outside the gene matches. CDR3 sequence reads: CSAGPTGAATQYF. Written as DNA, the CDR3 is TGCAGCGCTGGCCCGACAGGGGCGGCGACCCAGTACTTC.

The table lists this clonotype with a few counts. This sequence joins TRBV6-2 or TRBV6-3 and TRBJ1-3, with 7 bases aligning to TRBD1. The CDR3 contains 15 residues. Germline CDR1 and CDR2: MNHEY and SVGEGT. After removal of 6 bases from V and 4 bases from J, the junction contained 9 bases not matched to a gene. The CDR3 protein is CASSETGTAGNTIYF. For the CDR3, the DNA is TGTGCCAGCAGCGAAACCGGGACAGCCGGAAACACCATATATTTT.

This clonotype was observed at least ten times. The chain employs TRBV20-1 and TRBJ1-5, with D tentatively TRBD1 (6 bases). V gave up 0 bases and J gave up 2 bases, with 17 bases separating them. The CDR3 spans 17 residues. CDR1 DFQATT and CDR2 SNEGSKA come from the germline V gene (reference sequence). CDR3 coding DNA: TGCAGTGCTAGAGAACCGGGGGCAGCGGGGGGCAATCAGCCCCAGCATTTT. This codes for CSAREPGAAGGNQPQHF.

The genes are TRBV7-4 and TRBJ2-1; 9 bases align to TRBD2. The CDR3 is 17 amino acids. V shed 1 base, J shed 8 bases, and the junction held 12 bases outside the gene matches. In germline, CDR1 is SGHVT, CDR2 SQSDAQ. Here the CDR3 reads CASSLDGWRGGSDEQFF. The DNA of the CDR3 is TGTGCCAGCAGCTTAGATGGTTGGCGGGGGGGCTCCGATGAGCAGTTCTTC.

V is TRBV27 and J is TRBJ2-5; tentatively, D is TRBD1 (6 bases). The germline CDR1 and CDR2 sequences are MNHEY and SMNVEV (reference sequence). Trimming shortened V by 2 bases and J by 7 bases, and 32 bases separated the two germline ends. The CDR3 runs 20 residues. The CDR3 here is CASSLVHRDKPDWLHGTQYF. The CDR3 bases are TGTGCCAGCAGTTTAGTACACCGGGACAAACCCGACTGGCTACACGGGACCCAGTACTTC.

This clonotype showed up many times. This chain uses TRBV12-3 or TRBV12-4 with TRBJ2-1, with D unclear. The germline V and J ends were trimmed by 4 bases and 8 bases, with 6 bases remaining between them. This CDR3 contains 11 residues. Here the CDR3 reads CASSSPDEQFF. CDR3 bases: TGTGCCAGCAGTTCCCCTGATGAGCAGTTCTTC.

This clonotype was detected a few times. J is TRBJ2-3 and V is TRBV14, with D perhaps assigned TRBD1 or TRBD2 (5 bases each). The V and J ends lost 1 base and 5 bases respectively, with 10 bases between them. The germline V gene has CDR1 SGHDN and CDR2 FVKESK. This CDR3 spans 14 amino acids. The CDR3 sequence is CASSQAWGRDTQYF. The CDR3 coding sequence is TGTGCCAGCAGCCAAGCTTGGGGGAGAGATACGCAGTATTTT.

This chain connects TRBV10-3 to TRBJ1-3; D unclear. CDR1 is ENHRY and CDR2 is SYGVKD in the germline V gene. The CDR3 is 11 amino acids. Deletions cut 11 bases from V and 0 bases from J, with 5 bases between. This CDR3 is CASASGNTIYF. The CDR3 nucleotides read TGTGCCTCGGCCTCTGGAAACACCATATATTTT.

The sample holds many counts of this clonotype. The chain carries TRBV27 and TRBJ1-6, with D possibly being TRBD1 (6 bases). Germline loops: CDR1 MNHEY, CDR2 SMNVEV (reference sequence). Trimming left V 4 bases short and J 9 bases short, with 13 bases between. This CDR3 has 14 amino acids. CDR3 in amino acids: CASSSQGPPSPLHF. In DNA, the CDR3 is TGTGCCAGCAGTTCACAGGGCCCTCCTTCACCCCTCCACTTT.

Of note for this clonotype: Mismatch with germline at one junction end may stem from a read error. The chain couples TRBV3-1 to TRBJ2-3, with a possible D match to TRBD2 (6 bases). The CDR3 length is 15 residues. Germline assignment: CDR1 LGHDT and CDR2 YNNKEL (reference sequence). CDR3 sequence reads: CASSQVVGSRDTQYF. CDR3 sequence (DNA): TGTGCCAGCAGCCAAGTAGTCGGGAGCAGAGATACGCAGTATTTT.

This clonotype was picked up many times. This chain uses TRBV28 with TRBJ2-5; D might be TRBD1 (5 bases). V was trimmed by 4 bases and J by 9 bases, leaving 12 bases between them. CDR3 length: 12 amino acids. CDR1 and CDR2 from the germline V gene are MDHEN and SYDVKM. The CDR3, as DNA: TGTGCCAGCAGTTCAGGGTCCGAGGCCCAGTACTTC. As protein: CASSSGSEAQYF.

This clonotype has a handful of counts. This chain links TRBV28 with TRBJ1-1, with D maybe TRBD1 (5 bases). The CDR3 loop spans 13 amino acids. V was trimmed by 7 bases and J by 3 bases, leaving 12 bases between them. Per germline, CDR1 MDHEN and CDR2 SYDVKM. DNA of the CDR3: TGTGCCAGCAATGGCGACAGATACACTGAAGCTTTCTTT. Translating it yields CASNGDRYTEAFF.

Details on this clonotype: A read error may explain this, as a much larger clone is one base away. In this CDR3 the conserved last residue, phenylalanine or tryptophan, is missing, so a read error is likely. The chain employs TRBV6-2 or TRBV6-3 and TRBJ2-7; unclear D gene. Trimming took 0 bases from V and 4 from J, leaving 4 bases between them. In germline, CDR1 is MNHEY, CDR2 SVGEGT. The length of the CDR3 is 12 residues. For the CDR3, the DNA is TGTGCCAGCAGTTACTCTAGATACGAGCAGTACGCC. It translates to CASSYSRYEQYA.

This clonotype was picked up many times. The chain combines TRBV24-1 with TRBJ2-3, with D possibly matching TRBD2 (5 bases). Per the germline V gene, CDR1 is KGHDR and CDR2 is SFDVKD. The CDR3 covers 17 residues. Trimming removed 7 bases at V and 2 bases at J, with 21 bases between. The CDR3 reads CATSPGVQEVNTDTQYF. The CDR3 region has the DNA TGTGCCACCAGCCCCGGGGTGCAGGAGGTTAACACAGATACGCAGTATTTT.

The V call is TRBV20-1, the J call TRBJ1-1; D remains ambiguous. This CDR3 has 15 amino acids. From germline, CDR1 is DFQATT and CDR2 SNEGSKA (reference sequence). V lost 0 bases and J 5 bases, leaving 16 bases between the germline ends. CDR3 amino acids: CSARDRREGRTEAFF. As DNA, the CDR3 is TGCAGTGCTAGAGATAGAAGGGAAGGGAGGACTGAAGCTTTCTTT.

This clonotype was detected only a few times. V and J are TRBV7-9 and TRBJ2-5, with a weak D call TRBD2 (5 bases). Germline V CDR1 and CDR2: SEHNR, FQNEAQ (reference sequence). The CDR3 extends over 12 amino acids. Between the trimmed V and J ends, which lost 9 bases and 9 bases, there was a span of 17 bases. The CDR3 is CASGEQALSQYF. For the CDR3, the DNA is TGTGCCAGTGGGGAGCAGGCCTTGTCCCAGTACTTC.

This clonotype was counted ten times or more. CDR3 in amino acids: CASSGAETQYF. Here the CDR3 DNA reads TGTGCCAGTTCAGGGGCAGAGACCCAGTACTTC. The chain combines TRBV6-1 with TRBJ2-5; D perhaps matches TRBD1 (6 bases). V lost 9 bases and J 4 bases, leaving 9 bases between the germline ends. Germline loops: CDR1 MNHNS, CDR2 SASEGT. The CDR3 spans 11 residues.

This clonotype was detected only a few times. V gene TRBV6-4 combines with J gene TRBJ2-2; D is ambiguous. Germline V gene sequence: CDR1 MRHNA, CDR2 SNTAGT. V gave up 0 bases and J gave up 6 bases, with 11 bases separating them. This CDR3 comprises 15 residues. The CDR3 spells CASSDSASPSGELFF. The CDR3 DNA is TGTGCCAGCAGTGACTCGGCCTCGCCGTCCGGGGAGCTGTTTTTT.

This clonotype has at least ten counts. This sequence joins TRBV6-1 and TRBJ2-1; D gene unclear. V lost 5 bases and J lost 5, with 19 bases in between. Germline CDR1 reads MNHNS; CDR2 reads SASEGT. The CDR3 covers 16 residues. CDR3 in amino acids: CASSNEYTLVNNEQFF. The CDR3 DNA follows: TGTGCCAGCAGTAATGAGTATACTTTGGTGAACAATGAGCAGTTCTTC.

On this clonotype: The junction differs from germline at one of its ends, possibly a read error. This sequence joins TRBV20-1 and TRBJ2-3, with D possibly TRBD1 on 6 matching bases. Germline values: CDR1 DFQATT, CDR2 SNEGSKA (reference sequence). This CDR3 is 13 amino acids long. CDR3 amino acids: CSARDRSTDTRYF. The CDR3 coding sequence is TGCAGTGCCAGAGACAGGTCCACAGATACGCGGTATTTT.

The gene calls are TRBV7-9 and TRBJ2-4, with 10 bases aligning to TRBD2. Germline lookup yields CDR1 SEHNR and CDR2 FQNEAQ (reference sequence). Trimming at V came to 1 base and at J to 6 bases, leaving 3 bases not matched to a gene. The CDR3 contains 15 residues. The CDR3 DNA is TGTGCCAGCAGCTTAGTAGCTAGCGGGGGAAACATTCAGTACTTC. It specifies CASSLVASGGNIQYF.

Comment on this clonotype: An end of the junction differs from the germline gene, which may be a read error. V gene TRBV27 combines with J gene TRBJ2-5, with 8 positions matching TRBD1. This CDR3 has 14 residues. CDR1 and CDR2 (germline): MNHEY, SMNVEV (reference sequence). Written as DNA, the CDR3 is TGTGCCAGCACCCGACAGGGGAGTCAAGAGATCCAGTACTTC. Protein sequence: CASTRQGSQEIQYF.

This clonotype was picked up a small number of times. The CDR3 spells CASSPGTSYSPLHF. The DNA of the CDR3 is TGTGCCAGCAGCCCCGGGACCAGCTATTCACCCCTCCACTTT. This chain uses TRBV3-1 with TRBJ1-6, with a weak D call TRBD1 (5 bases). Germline V CDR1 and CDR2: LGHDT, YNNKEL (reference sequence). The V gene lost 4 bases and the J gene lost 8 bases, with 12 bases spanning the gap. The CDR3 spans 14 residues.

This rearrangement joins TRBV7-2 to TRBJ1-4; D is ambiguous. CDR1 and CDR2 (germline): SGHTA, FQGNSA. The CDR3 runs 15 residues. V dropped 1 base and J dropped 1 base, with 7 bases sitting between them. The CDR3 is CASSLVGGTNEKLFF. The CDR3 coding sequence is TGTGCCAGCAGCTTAGTGGGAGGAACTAATGAAAAACTGTTTTTT.

This clonotype occurred a few times. The chain links TRBV3-1 to TRBJ1-5, with 8 bases lining up with TRBD1. In germline, CDR1 is LGHDT, CDR2 YNNKEL (reference sequence). The CDR3 spans 15 residues. The trim removed 4 bases at V and 6 bases at J, leaving 8 bases unmatched. In DNA, the CDR3 is TGTGCCAGCAGCCTCGGGACAGGAGGGACTCAGCCCCAGCATTTT. It encodes CASSLGTGGTQPQHF. The variable domain in full, completed from reference TRBV3-1 and TRBJ1-5, reads DTAVSQTPKYLVTQMGNDKSIKCEQNLGHDTMYWYKQDSKKFLKIMFSYNNKELIINETVPNRFSPKSPDKAHLNLHINSLELGDSAVYFCASSLGTGGTQPQHFGDGTRLSIL.

There are a few counts of this clonotype. The chain recombines TRBV14 with TRBJ1-1, with D uncertain. The V gene lost 4 bases and the J gene lost 5 bases, with 17 bases spanning the gap. The CDR3 has 15 residues. From germline, CDR1 is SGHDN and CDR2 FVKESK. CDR3 residues: CASSPWEYLRTEAFF. The DNA for the CDR3 is TGTGCCAGCAGCCCGTGGGAGTATCTCCGTACTGAAGCTTTCTTT.

This clonotype was seen a few times. The chain couples TRBV7-9 to TRBJ1-2; D gene uncertain. From germline, CDR1 is SEHNR and CDR2 FQNEAQ (reference sequence). The CDR3 is made up of 15 amino acids. Between the trimmed V and J ends, which lost 2 bases and 0 bases, there was a span of 10 bases. The CDR3 reads CASSLKGGANYGYTF. CDR3 nucleotides: TGTGCCAGCAGCTTAAAGGGCGGAGCTAACTATGGCTACACCTTC.

A few counts support this clonotype. The rearrangement uses TRBV24-1 and TRBJ2-1; 11 bases fit TRBD1. Trimming at V came to 3 bases and at J to 13 bases, leaving 13 bases not matched to a gene. CDR3 length equals 16 residues. CDR1 and CDR2 from the germline V gene are KGHDR and SFDVKD. CDR3 in amino acids: CATSDTDRGPRVEQFF. The CDR3 DNA is TGTGCCACCAGTGATACGGACAGGGGGCCGCGGGTCGAACAGTTCTTC.